This T cell receptor (beta chain) emerged from a study of blood T cell repertoires in COVID-19. Trimming removed 2 bases at V and 4 bases at J, with 9 bases between. Germline V lookup: CDR1 SGHAT, CDR2 FQNNGV. CDR3 size: 14 residues. Clones were read by immunoSEQ multiplex PCR, and TCRdb kept only the in-frame ones, dropping some. Among 95,000 to 110,000 clones listed, about 91% were seen once. This clone was observed once. The sequence derives from a man aged 50 or older with active or convalescent COVID-19. Input material: peripheral blood. J is TRBJ2-1 and V is TRBV11-2; D is undetermined. The CDR3 reads CASSLTDGYNEQFF. In DNA, the CDR3 is TGTGCCAGCAGCTTAACAGACGGATACAATGAGCAGTTCTTC. Full variable domain (remainder filled in from reference TRBV11-2 and TRBJ2-1): EAGVAQSPRYKIIEKRQSVAFWCNPISGHATLYWYQQILGQGPKLLIQFQNNGVVDDSQLPKDRFSAERLKGVDSTLKIQPAKLEDSAVYLCASSLTDGYNEQFFGPGTRLTVL.